The present T cell receptor beta chain was sequenced within a study of a mutant IDH1 vaccine in newly diagnosed glioma. Only in-frame clones appear in the TCRdb table, and some are missing; sequencing was by immunoSEQ multiplex PCR. The repertoire holds roughly 30,000 clones, with around 90% as singletons. Time point of the sample: week 5, during vaccination. Topical imiquimod accompanied each vaccine dose, which consisted of 300 ug of mutant IDH1 20-mer peptide. Concerning this clone itself: Its antigen is not identified. At one of its ends the junction is not consistent with the germline gene, which may arise from a read error.

Germline V gives CDR1 SGDLS, CDR2 YYNGEE. This CDR3 comprises 8 residues. V usage is TRBV9 and J usage is TRBJ1-1; D unclear. Sequences were derived from peripheral blood mononuclear cells (PBMCs), sampled from a glioma patient whose treatment included an IDH1 peptide vaccine. The receptor was isolated from a middle-aged woman with glioma. Some clones in this sample may be carry-over from other donors' samples. The CDR3 DNA is TGTGCCAGCAGCCCCGTAGCATTT. Protein product: CASSPVAF.